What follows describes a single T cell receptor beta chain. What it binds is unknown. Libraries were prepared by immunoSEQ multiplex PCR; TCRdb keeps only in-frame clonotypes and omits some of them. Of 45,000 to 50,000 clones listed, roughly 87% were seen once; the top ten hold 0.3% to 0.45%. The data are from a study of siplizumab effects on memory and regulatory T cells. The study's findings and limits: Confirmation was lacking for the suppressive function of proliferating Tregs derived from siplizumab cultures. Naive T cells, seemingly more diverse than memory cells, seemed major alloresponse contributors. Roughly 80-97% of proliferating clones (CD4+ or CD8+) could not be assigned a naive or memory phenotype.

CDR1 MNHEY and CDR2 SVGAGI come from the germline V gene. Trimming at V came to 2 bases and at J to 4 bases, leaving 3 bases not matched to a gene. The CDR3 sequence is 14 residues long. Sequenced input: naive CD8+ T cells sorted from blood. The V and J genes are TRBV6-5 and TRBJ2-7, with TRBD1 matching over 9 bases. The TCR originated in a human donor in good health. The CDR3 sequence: CASSYEQGAYEQYF. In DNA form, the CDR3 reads TGTGCCAGCAGTTACGAACAGGGGGCATACGAGCAGTACTTC.